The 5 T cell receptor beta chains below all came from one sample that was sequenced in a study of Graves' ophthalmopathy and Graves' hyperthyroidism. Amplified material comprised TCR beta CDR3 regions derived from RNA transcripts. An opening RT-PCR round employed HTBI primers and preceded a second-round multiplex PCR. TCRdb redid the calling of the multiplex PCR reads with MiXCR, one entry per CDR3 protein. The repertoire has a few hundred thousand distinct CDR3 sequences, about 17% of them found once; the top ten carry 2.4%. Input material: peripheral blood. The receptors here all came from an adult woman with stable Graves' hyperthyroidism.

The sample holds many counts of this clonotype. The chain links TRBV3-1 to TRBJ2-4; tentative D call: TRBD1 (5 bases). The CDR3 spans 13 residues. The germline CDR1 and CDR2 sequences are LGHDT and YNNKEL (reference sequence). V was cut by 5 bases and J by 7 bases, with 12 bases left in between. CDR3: CASSLQGWNIQYF. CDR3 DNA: TGTGCCAGCAGCTTGCAGGGTTGGAACATTCAGTACTTC. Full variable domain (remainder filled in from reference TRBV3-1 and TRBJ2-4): DTAVSQTPKYLVTQMGNDKSIKCEQNLGHDTMYWYKQDSKKFLKIMFSYNNKELIINETVPNRFSPKSPDKAHLNLHINSLELGDSAVYFCASSLQGWNIQYFGAGTRLSVL.

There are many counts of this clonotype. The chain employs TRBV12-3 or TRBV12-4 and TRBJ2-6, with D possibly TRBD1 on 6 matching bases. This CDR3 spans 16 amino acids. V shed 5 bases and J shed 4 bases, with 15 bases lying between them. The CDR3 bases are TGTGCCAGCAGTCCGAACAGGGTCGGGGGGGCCAACGTCCTGACTTTC. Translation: CASSPNRVGGANVLTF.

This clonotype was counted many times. CDR3 DNA sequence: TGTGCCAGCAGTGCAGGCTGGACAGGCGAAGCTTTCTTT. Encoded protein: CASSAGWTGEAFF. The chain carries TRBV25-1 and TRBJ1-1, with 7 positions matching TRBD1. The CDR3 covers 13 residues. Germline lookup yields CDR1 MGHDK and CDR2 SYGVNS. J gave up 8 bases and V 4 bases, and 7 bases lay outside the gene matches.

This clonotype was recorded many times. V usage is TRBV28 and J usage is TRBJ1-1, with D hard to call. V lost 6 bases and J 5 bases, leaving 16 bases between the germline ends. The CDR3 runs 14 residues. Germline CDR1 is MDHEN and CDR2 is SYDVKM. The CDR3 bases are TGTGCCAGCAGATACACCCTGCCGGGGACTGAAGCTTTCTTT. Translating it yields CASRYTLPGTEAFF.

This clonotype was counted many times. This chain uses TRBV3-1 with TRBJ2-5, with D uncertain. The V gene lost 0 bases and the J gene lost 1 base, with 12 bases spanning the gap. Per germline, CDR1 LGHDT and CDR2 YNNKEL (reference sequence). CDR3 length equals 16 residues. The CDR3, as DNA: TGTGCCAGCAGCCAAGAACTTTCAACCCTCCAAGAGACCCAGTACTTC. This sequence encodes CASSQELSTLQETQYF.